Listed below are T cell receptor beta chains from one sample, sequenced in a study of cytomegalovirus exposure and HLA in healthy donors. TCRdb's copy holds only in-frame clones and misses some; the assay was immunoSEQ multiplex PCR. The data contain around 120,000 clones, 65% to 90% of them singletons. Sequencing was carried out using PBMCs. These receptors all stem from a girl aged 2 to 9 in good health and CMV-seronegative. CDR3s include the opening cysteine and the closing phenylalanine or tryptophan. D genes are given only for firm matches. Clone sizes are given selectively: once, few, many, or a class where the clone is expanded.

d_gene: -
j_gene: TRBJ1-1
v_gene: TRBV6-6
abundance: few
CDR3aa: CASSYLNTEAFF
CDR3nt: TGTGCCAGCAGTTATCTTAACACTGAAGCTTTCTTT

d_gene: -
j_gene: TRBJ1-6
v_gene: TRBV6-6
abundance: -
CDR3aa: CASSYGSGSPLHF
CDR3nt: TGTGCCAGCAGTTACGGATCGGGTTCACCCCTCCACTTT

d_gene: TRBD1
j_gene: TRBJ2-6
v_gene: TRBV2
abundance: -
CDR3aa: CASRHRDRETGANVLTF
CDR3nt: TGTGCCAGCAGGCATCGGGACAGGGAAACTGGGGCCAACGTCCTGACTTTC

d_gene: -
j_gene: TRBJ2-7
v_gene: TRBV18
abundance: -
CDR3aa: CATRDSQSYEQYF
CDR3nt: TGTGCCACCCGGGACTCGCAATCCTACGAGCAGTACTTC

d_gene: TRBD1
j_gene: TRBJ2-5
v_gene: TRBV19
abundance: once
CDR3aa: CASSKGQGAWEQYF
CDR3nt: TGTGCCAGTAGTAAGGGACAGGGGGCTTGGGAGCAGTACTTC

d_gene: TRBD1
j_gene: TRBJ1-2
v_gene: TRBV2
abundance: once
CDR3aa: CASKGQGYGYTF
CDR3nt: TGTGCCAGCAAAGGACAGGGCTATGGCTACACCTTC

d_gene: TRBD1
j_gene: TRBJ2-7
v_gene: TRBV15
abundance: -
CDR3aa: CATSRGGQGYEQYF
CDR3nt: TGTGCCACCAGCAGAGGGGGACAGGGGTACGAGCAGTACTTC

d_gene: TRBD2
j_gene: TRBJ2-1
v_gene: TRBV5-1
abundance: few
CDR3aa: CASSSGTSEWNEQFF
CDR3nt: TGCGCCAGCAGTTCCGGGACTAGCGAATGGAATGAGCAGTTCTTC

d_gene: -
j_gene: TRBJ2-1
v_gene: TRBV30
abundance: -
CDR3aa: CAWSVGKQNRQFF
CDR3nt: TGTGCCTGGAGTGTGGGCAAACAAAATAGGCAGTTCTTC

d_gene: TRBD1
j_gene: TRBJ2-3
v_gene: TRBV10-3
abundance: once
CDR3aa: CAISNPTGALADTQYF
CDR3nt: TGTGCCATCAGCAACCCGACAGGGGCTTTGGCGGATACGCAGTATTTT

d_gene: TRBD1
j_gene: TRBJ1-2
v_gene: TRBV9
abundance: -
CDR3aa: CASSSSLGQGALNYGYTF
CDR3nt: TGTGCCAGCAGCTCCTCCTTGGGACAGGGGGCTCTCAACTATGGCTACACCTTC

d_gene: -
j_gene: TRBJ2-1
v_gene: TRBV7-9
abundance: -
CDR3aa: CASSPGQRPYNEQFF
CDR3nt: TGTGCCAGCAGCCCCGGACAGCGCCCCTACAATGAGCAGTTCTTC

d_gene: -
j_gene: TRBJ1-1
v_gene: TRBV19
abundance: -
CDR3aa: CASSTPRNTRDVEAFF
CDR3nt: TGTGCCAGTAGTACCCCAAGGAACACGCGGGACGTCGAAGCTTTCTTT

d_gene: -
j_gene: TRBJ1-3
v_gene: TRBV11-2
abundance: -
CDR3aa: CASSLTQGGNTIYF
CDR3nt: TGTGCCAGCAGCTTAACGCAGGGTGGAAACACCATATATTTT

d_gene: -
j_gene: TRBJ2-1
v_gene: TRBV15
abundance: -
CDR3aa: CATSTISLYNEQFF
CDR3nt: TGTGCCACCAGCACCATCTCTCTATACAATGAGCAGTTCTTC

d_gene: TRBD1
j_gene: TRBJ1-4
v_gene: TRBV5-1
abundance: -
CDR3aa: CASSYSGTASEKLFF
CDR3nt: TGCGCCAGCAGCTACTCCGGGACAGCCAGTGAAAAACTGTTTTTT

d_gene: -
j_gene: TRBJ2-1
v_gene: TRBV9
abundance: -
CDR3aa: CASSVAGDSYNEQFF
CDR3nt: TGTGCCAGCAGCGTAGCTGGAGACTCCTACAATGAGCAGTTCTTC

d_gene: TRBD1
j_gene: TRBJ1-2
v_gene: TRBV6-5
abundance: -
CDR3aa: CASSYTGGYGYTF
CDR3nt: TGTGCCAGCAGTTACACAGGGGGCTATGGCTACACCTTC

d_gene: TRBD1
j_gene: TRBJ1-3
v_gene: TRBV6-6
abundance: -
CDR3aa: CASSYLGQGSGNTIYF
CDR3nt: TGTGCCAGCAGTTACCTGGGACAGGGTTCTGGAAACACCATATATTTT

d_gene: -
j_gene: TRBJ2-7
v_gene: TRBV20-1
abundance: -
CDR3aa: CSARGDEQYF
CDR3nt: TGCAGTGCCAGGGGAGATGAGCAGTACTTC

d_gene: -
j_gene: TRBJ1-2
v_gene: TRBV6-5
abundance: -
CDR3aa: CASSFGGRAGYGYTF
CDR3nt: TGTGCCAGCAGTTTCGGCGGCAGGGCTGGCTATGGCTACACCTTC

d_gene: TRBD2
j_gene: TRBJ2-1
v_gene: TRBV14
abundance: once
CDR3aa: CASHTSGRANEQFF
CDR3nt: TGTGCCAGCCATACTAGCGGGAGGGCAAATGAGCAGTTCTTC

d_gene: TRBD1
j_gene: TRBJ1-5
v_gene: TRBV19
abundance: -
CDR3aa: CATGGDSDDQPQHF
CDR3nt: TGTGCCACCGGGGGGGACAGCGACGATCAGCCCCAGCATTTT

d_gene: TRBD2
j_gene: TRBJ2-3
v_gene: TRBV5-1
abundance: once
CDR3aa: CASSLEGTRDTDTQYF
CDR3nt: TGCGCCAGCAGCTTGGAAGGGACTAGGGACACAGATACGCAGTATTTT

d_gene: TRBD1
j_gene: TRBJ2-2
v_gene: TRBV29-1
abundance: -
CDR3aa: CSVGQGYTGELFF
CDR3nt: TGCAGCGTTGGACAGGGGTACACCGGGGAGCTGTTTTTT

d_gene: TRBD1
j_gene: TRBJ2-7
v_gene: TRBV5-1
abundance: -
CDR3aa: CASSGGTGGGEQYF
CDR3nt: TGCGCCAGCAGCGGAGGGACAGGGGGGGGCGAGCAGTACTTC

d_gene: TRBD2
j_gene: TRBJ2-1
v_gene: TRBV14
abundance: -
CDR3aa: CASSQWMASGPRYNEQFF
CDR3nt: TGTGCCAGCAGCCAATGGATGGCTAGCGGGCCGCGATACAATGAGCAGTTCTTC

d_gene: TRBD1
j_gene: TRBJ1-5
v_gene: TRBV5-1
abundance: few
CDR3aa: CASSLLGQPNQPQHF
CDR3nt: TGCGCCAGCAGCTTATTGGGACAGCCTAATCAGCCCCAGCATTTT

d_gene: -
j_gene: TRBJ2-1
v_gene: TRBV4-2
abundance: -
CDR3aa: CASSPEGGGYNEQFF
CDR3nt: TGTGCCAGCAGTCCAGAGGGGGGGGGCTACAATGAGCAGTTCTTC

d_gene: -
j_gene: TRBJ1-5
v_gene: TRBV5-1
abundance: -
CDR3aa: CASSLDRGRNQPQHF
CDR3nt: TGCGCCAGCAGCTTGGACCGGGGAAGAAATCAGCCCCAGCATTTT

d_gene: -
j_gene: TRBJ1-5
v_gene: TRBV28
abundance: -
CDR3aa: CASSLSGGNQPQHF
CDR3nt: TGTGCCAGCAGTTTATCTGGCGGGAATCAGCCCCAGCATTTT

d_gene: TRBD2
j_gene: TRBJ2-5
v_gene: TRBV10-3
abundance: -
CDR3aa: CAISASRTSGGPGETQYF
CDR3nt: TGTGCCATCAGTGCCTCAAGGACTAGCGGGGGGCCCGGGGAGACCCAGTACTTC

d_gene: -
j_gene: TRBJ1-1
v_gene: TRBV29-1
abundance: -
CDR3aa: CSVDTGSEAFF
CDR3nt: TGCAGCGTTGACACAGGGAGTGAAGCTTTCTTT

d_gene: TRBD2
j_gene: TRBJ2-1
v_gene: TRBV4-1
abundance: -
CDR3aa: CASSQEAAGVKSNEQFF
CDR3nt: TGCGCCAGCAGCCAAGAAGCAGCGGGAGTTAAGTCCAATGAGCAGTTCTTC

d_gene: TRBD1
j_gene: TRBJ2-7
v_gene: TRBV4-3
abundance: -
CDR3aa: CASSQDLGQGAYEQYF
CDR3nt: TGCGCCAGCAGCCAGGATCTGGGACAGGGAGCCTACGAGCAGTACTTC

d_gene: -
j_gene: TRBJ2-3
v_gene: TRBV19
abundance: few
CDR3aa: CASSIRRGGDTQYF
CDR3nt: TGTGCCAGTAGTATACGGAGGGGTGGAGATACGCAGTATTTT

d_gene: TRBD2
j_gene: TRBJ2-5
v_gene: TRBV7-2
abundance: -
CDR3aa: CASSLASGETQYF
CDR3nt: TGTGCCAGCAGCTTAGCTAGCGGGGAGACCCAGTACTTC

d_gene: TRBD2
j_gene: TRBJ2-2
v_gene: TRBV9
abundance: -
CDR3aa: CASSVLAGGPGTGELFF
CDR3nt: TGTGCCAGCAGCGTACTAGCGGGGGGGCCGGGGACCGGGGAGCTGTTTTTT

d_gene: TRBD1
j_gene: TRBJ2-5
v_gene: TRBV7-2
abundance: -
CDR3aa: CASSSQQGAPETQYF
CDR3nt: TGTGCCAGCAGCTCACAACAGGGGGCCCCAGAGACCCAGTACTTC

d_gene: TRBD2
j_gene: TRBJ2-2
v_gene: TRBV4-3
abundance: -
CDR3aa: CASSQAQRGTGELFF
CDR3nt: TGCGCCAGCAGCCAAGCTCAGCGGGGAACCGGGGAGCTGTTTTTT

d_gene: -
j_gene: TRBJ1-2
v_gene: TRBV28
abundance: -
CDR3aa: CASSSGSANYGYTF
CDR3nt: TGTGCCAGCAGTTCGGGGTCAGCTAACTATGGCTACACCTTC

d_gene: -
j_gene: TRBJ2-1
v_gene: TRBV28
abundance: -
CDR3aa: CASSLSGWDNYNEQFF
CDR3nt: TGTGCCAGCAGTCTGTCGGGGTGGGACAACTACAATGAGCAGTTCTTC

d_gene: -
j_gene: TRBJ1-1
v_gene: TRBV5-4
abundance: few
CDR3aa: CASSYRSNTEAFF
CDR3nt: TGTGCCAGCAGTTACAGGTCGAACACTGAAGCTTTCTTT

d_gene: TRBD1
j_gene: TRBJ2-3
v_gene: TRBV10-3
abundance: -
CDR3aa: CATQQGATDTQYF
CDR3nt: TGTGCCACGCAACAGGGGGCTACAGATACGCAGTATTTT

d_gene: TRBD2
j_gene: TRBJ2-3
v_gene: TRBV7-9
abundance: -
CDR3aa: CASSSHTSGGTDTQYF
CDR3nt: TGTGCCAGCAGCTCCCACACTAGCGGGGGAACAGATACGCAGTATTTT

d_gene: TRBD1
j_gene: TRBJ2-7
v_gene: TRBV6-5
abundance: -
CDR3aa: CASSYDRVLSEQYF
CDR3nt: TGTGCCAGCAGTTATGACAGGGTATTATCCGAGCAGTACTTC

d_gene: TRBD2
j_gene: TRBJ2-7
v_gene: TRBV11-2
abundance: -
CDR3aa: CASSLALAGPYEQYF
CDR3nt: TGTGCCAGCAGCTTAGCACTAGCGGGGCCCTACGAGCAGTACTTC

d_gene: -
j_gene: TRBJ2-1
v_gene: TRBV6-5
abundance: -
CDR3aa: CASTRTAYNEQFF
CDR3nt: TGTGCCAGCACCAGGACTGCGTACAATGAGCAGTTCTTC

d_gene: -
j_gene: TRBJ1-6
v_gene: TRBV6-5
abundance: -
CDR3aa: CASQEALNSPLHF
CDR3nt: TGTGCCAGCCAAGAAGCGTTAAATTCACCCCTCCACTTT

d_gene: TRBD1
j_gene: TRBJ1-1
v_gene: TRBV19
abundance: once
CDR3aa: CASSATGGVDEAFF
CDR3nt: TGTGCCAGTAGTGCCACAGGGGGCGTGGATGAAGCTTTCTTT

d_gene: TRBD1
j_gene: TRBJ1-1
v_gene: TRBV4-3
abundance: -
CDR3aa: CASSQTVSPGQGEFGAFF
CDR3nt: TGCGCCAGCAGCCAAACAGTCAGCCCGGGACAGGGGGAGTTCGGGGCTTTCTTT

d_gene: -
j_gene: TRBJ2-7
v_gene: TRBV28
abundance: -
CDR3aa: CASSGEASYEQYF
CDR3nt: TGTGCCAGCAGCGGGGAGGCCTCCTACGAGCAGTACTTC

d_gene: -
j_gene: TRBJ2-1
v_gene: TRBV5-1
abundance: once
CDR3aa: CASSLVVSGGVIGSEQFF
CDR3nt: TGCGCCAGCAGCTTGGTCGTTAGCGGCGGGGTAATTGGTTCTGAGCAGTTCTTC

d_gene: TRBD2
j_gene: TRBJ2-7
v_gene: TRBV29-1
abundance: once
CDR3aa: CSVVAGRYEQYF
CDR3nt: TGCAGCGTTGTAGCGGGACGTTACGAGCAGTACTTC

d_gene: -
j_gene: TRBJ2-3
v_gene: TRBV2
abundance: -
CDR3aa: CASSDGGTDTQYF
CDR3nt: TGTGCCAGCAGTGACGGGGGCACAGATACGCAGTATTTT

d_gene: -
j_gene: TRBJ2-2
v_gene: TRBV4-1
abundance: -
CDR3aa: CASSQYIGELFF
CDR3nt: TGCGCCAGCAGCCAGTATATCGGGGAGCTGTTTTTT

d_gene: TRBD1
j_gene: TRBJ1-3
v_gene: TRBV7-9
abundance: once
CDR3aa: CASQWGQAGAGNTIYF
CDR3nt: TGTGCCAGCCAGTGGGGACAGGCGGGGGCTGGAAACACCATATATTTT

d_gene: TRBD1
j_gene: TRBJ1-5
v_gene: TRBV27
abundance: -
CDR3aa: CASSFSGTGLGQPQHF
CDR3nt: TGTGCCAGCAGTTTCTCCGGGACAGGCTTAGGGCAGCCCCAGCATTTT

d_gene: -
j_gene: TRBJ1-1
v_gene: TRBV18
abundance: -
CDR3aa: CASSQMRDEAFF
CDR3nt: TGTGCCAGCTCACAGATGAGGGATGAAGCTTTCTTT

d_gene: -
j_gene: TRBJ2-4
v_gene: TRBV12-1
abundance: many
CDR3aa: CASSFARGLRGNIQYF
CDR3nt: TGTGCCAGCAGCTTTGCTAGGGGGTTGAGGGGGAACATTCAGTACTTC